This is a list of T cell receptor beta chains from one sample in a study of blood T cell repertoires in COVID-19. Sequenced by immunoSEQ multiplex PCR; TCRdb stores in-frame clones only, minus some. The sample gives 350,000 to 450,000 clones, around nine tenths of which show up once; roughly 1.6% is in the top ten. Material for sequencing was peripheral blood. All receptors come from a woman aged 35 to 49 with COVID-19, enrolled during active disease. The CDR3 runs from the conserved cysteine through the conserved F or W. For some rows the clone size is stated as once, few or many, or as a class when expanded; others skip it.

TRBJ2-5,TRBV4-2,NA,CASSQGASGRARETQYF
TRBJ2-5,TRBV28,NA,CASSPRQGRETQYF
TRBJ2-5,TRBV7-2,NA,CASTNGEVLLQETQYF
TRBJ1-2,TRBV7-9,NA,CASSPWDRSYGYTF
TRBJ1-2,TRBV3-1/TRBV3-2,NA,CASNLRGNYGYTF
TRBJ2-7,TRBV15,NA,CATSRDHRDRWNEQYF
TRBJ2-7,TRBV15,NA,CATSSTRTGESYEQYF
TRBJ1-4,TRBV27,NA,CASSWALGAREKLFF
TRBJ2-3,TRBV28,once,CASTRATDTQYF
TRBJ2-3,TRBV6-4,medium-sized,CASSDSLAGADTQYF
TRBJ2-3,TRBV12-5,once,CAWRPSGRTDTQYF
TRBJ1-2,TRBV6-2/TRBV6-3,NA,CASSYRDREAGYTF
TRBJ1-2,TRBV30,NA,CAWTLKGQFYGYTF
TRBJ1-2,TRBV3-1/TRBV3-2,NA,CASSQVGGVGYTF
TRBJ2-1,TRBV28,NA,CASSKSGQTFGEQFF
TRBJ2-3,TRBV28,NA,CASTQGGLAGGRTDTQYF
TRBJ1-6,TRBV27,NA,CASSPDTLRNSPLHF